The next 22 T cell receptor beta chains were all read from a single sample in a study of graft-versus-host responses after intestinal transplantation. The antigens these receptors bind are not known. Sequencing was performed with immunoSEQ multiplex PCR; in TCRdb, only in-frame clones are kept and a portion is missing. The data show some 36,000 clones, approximately 94% seen once. The material sequenced was unstimulated CD4+ T cells sorted from spleen or lymph node cells, taken before transplant. The receptors here all came from a human donor who was the organ donor for an intestinal transplant.

This chain joins TRBV11-2 and TRBJ1-2; 8 bases align to TRBD1. Germline assignment: CDR1 SGHAT and CDR2 FQNNGV. With V trimmed by 3 bases and J by 5 bases, 8 bases remained unmatched. The CDR3 is made up of 15 amino acids. CDR3 nucleotides: TGTGCCAGCAGCTTCGTACTTCAGGGGGCGTATGGCTACACCTTC. Protein product: CASSFVLQGAYGYTF.

This chain connects TRBV30 to TRBJ2-7; 10 nucleotides align to TRBD1. The length of the CDR3 is 18 residues. Unmatched junction bases numbered 15, after V lost 1 base and J lost 3 bases. CDR1 and CDR2 (germline): GTSNPN, SVGIG (reference sequence). This CDR3 is CAWSGTGGGLGAIYEQYF. In nucleotides, the CDR3 is TGTGCCTGGAGTGGGACAGGGGGAGGCTTGGGGGCCATCTACGAGCAGTACTTC.

The rearrangement links TRBV18 to TRBJ2-2; D is undetermined. Germline loops: CDR1 KGHSH, CDR2 LQKENI. Trimming took 3 bases from V and 4 from J, leaving 9 bases between them. The CDR3 contains 14 residues. The DNA for the CDR3 is TGTGCCAGCTCACCGGAGCTGGCCACCGGGGAGCTGTTTTTT. Translating it yields CASSPELATGELFF.

V and J are TRBV2 and TRBJ1-2; 10 bases fit TRBD1. V lost 6 bases, J lost 0 bases, and 7 bases stayed unmatched. Germline lookup yields CDR1 SNHLY and CDR2 FYNNEI. This CDR3 region has 16 residues. The CDR3 sequence: CASRDRGSQANYGYTF. CDR3 DNA: TGTGCCAGCAGGGACAGGGGGTCCCAAGCTAACTATGGCTACACCTTC. The variable domain in full, with the rest retrieved from reference TRBV2 and TRBJ1-2, is EPEVTQTPSHQVTQMGQEVILRCVPISNHLYFYWYRQILGQKVEFLVSFYNNEISEKSEIFDDQFSVERPDGSNFTLKIRSTKLEDSAMYFCASRDRGSQANYGYTFGSGTRLTVV.

This chain uses TRBV7-2 with TRBJ1-5, with 7 bases matching TRBD1. The CDR3 sequence is 15 residues long. CDR1 SGHTA and CDR2 FQGNSA come from the germline V gene. J gave up 2 bases and V 1 base, and 2 bases lay outside the gene matches. CDR3 nucleotides: TGTGCCAGCAGCTTAGATAGGGGGCGCAATCAGCCCCAGCATTTT. Its translation is CASSLDRGRNQPQHF.

CDR3 nucleotides: TGCGCCAGCAGCGTGGACAGCCTCAATCAGCCCCAGCATTTT. The encoded protein is CASSVDSLNQPQHF. The genes are TRBV5-1 and TRBJ1-5; a possible D gene is TRBD1 (6 bases). CDR1 and CDR2 from the germline V gene are SGHRS and YFSETQ. This CDR3 contains 14 residues. V shed 4 bases and J shed 3 bases, with 11 bases lying between them.

The V gene is TRBV27, the J gene TRBJ2-1; D remains ambiguous. The ends were cut back, 3 bases at V and 9 bases at J, with 18 bases in the middle. The CDR3 spans 15 residues. Germline values: CDR1 MNHEY, CDR2 SMNVEV (reference sequence). The CDR3 sequence: CASSFAVIASSEQFF. The DNA of the CDR3 is TGTGCCAGCAGTTTTGCAGTGATAGCATCCAGTGAGCAGTTCTTC.

The chain joins TRBV19 to TRBJ1-5; 9 bases fit TRBD1. From germline, CDR1 is LNHDA and CDR2 SQIVND (reference sequence). The CDR3 totals 15 residues. V shed 5 bases and J 0 bases; nucleotides not matched to a gene: 2. The CDR3 is CASSDRGFSNQPQHF. Here the CDR3 DNA reads TGTGCCAGTAGTGACAGGGGGTTTAGCAATCAGCCCCAGCATTTT.

V and J are TRBV6-5 and TRBJ1-2; D unclear. Trimming took off 0 bases at V and 7 bases at J, with 6 bases between the two ends. Germline-derived CDR1 and CDR2 are MNHEY and SVGAGI. CDR3 length equals 12 residues. The CDR3 DNA follows: TGTGCCAGCAGTTACTCGACGGGTGGCTACACCTTC. This encodes CASSYSTGGYTF.

As for this clone: A read error may account for a junction end that differs from germline. CDR3 DNA: TGCGCCAGCAGCCAAGATATGATCGGGAACTATGGCTACACCTTC. It codes for CASSQDMIGNYGYTF. V is TRBV7-7 and J is TRBJ1-2; D gene ambiguous. The CDR3 sequence is 15 residues long. CDR1 is SSHAT, CDR2 FNYEAQ, per germline (reference sequence).

The rearrangement uses TRBV10-1 and TRBJ2-7; 9 bases line up with TRBD2. The junction had 16 bases not matched to a gene; V was cut back by 3 bases and J by 4 bases. This CDR3 spans 18 amino acids. The germline CDR1 and CDR2 sequences are WNHNN and SYGVQD (reference sequence). DNA of the CDR3: TGCGCCAGCAGTGATCCCGCGGGGGGGAATGTAATGTCGTACGAGCAGTACTTC. As protein: CASSDPAGGNVMSYEQYF.

V is TRBV30 and J is TRBJ2-7; the D call may be TRBD1 or TRBD2 (5 bases each). The V end was cut by 5 bases, the J end by 2 bases, with 13 bases between. The CDR3 contains 13 residues. The germline gives CDR1 GTSNPN, CDR2 SVGIG (reference sequence). CDR3 region: CAWGDGATYEQYF. As DNA, the CDR3 is TGTGCCTGGGGGGACGGAGCTACCTACGAGCAGTACTTC.

This clone has just a few counts. This chain uses TRBV19 with TRBJ1-4; D not resolved. Germline CDR1 and CDR2: LNHDA and SQIVND (reference sequence). V gave up 6 bases and J gave up 0 bases, with 11 bases separating them. The CDR3 is 15 amino acids. The CDR3 DNA reads TGTGCCAGTAGAATGAGAGGCGCAACTAATGAAAAACTGTTTTTT. Residues: CASRMRGATNEKLFF.

The V call is TRBV7-2, the J call TRBJ2-7, with 8 positions matching TRBD2. The CDR3 contains 16 residues. The trim removed 3 bases at V and 3 bases at J, leaving 10 bases unmatched. CDR1 is SGHTA, CDR2 FQGNSA, per germline. In DNA form, the CDR3 reads TGTGCCAGCAGCTTGACCCTAAGCGGGGGAGACTACGAGCAGTACTTC. Protein product: CASSLTLSGGDYEQYF.

The J gene is TRBJ2-5, the V gene TRBV7-6; 12 bases are a match to TRBD2. The V gene's germline CDR1 is SGHVS and CDR2 FNYEAQ. Trimming took 1 base from V and 5 from J; bases not matched to a gene: 14. The CDR3 is 19 residues long. The CDR3 here is CASSLDAGSLAGGDETQYF. CDR3 DNA: TGTGCCAGCAGCTTAGATGCGGGAAGTCTAGCGGGGGGGGATGAGACCCAGTACTTC.

This chain uses TRBV7-2 with TRBJ1-1; 11 bases are shared with TRBD1. Germline CDR1 and CDR2: SGHTA and FQGNSA. V was pared by 3 bases and J by 10 bases, with 1 base of the junction left unmatched. The CDR3 has 12 residues. CDR3 nucleotides: TGTGCCAGCAGCTTGGACAGGGGGCGAGCTTTCTTT. It specifies CASSLDRGRAFF.

This sequence joins TRBV7-6 and TRBJ1-2, with D unresolved. Germline V gene sequence: CDR1 SGHVS, CDR2 FNYEAQ. The ends were cut back, 8 bases at V and 6 bases at J, with 7 bases in the middle. This CDR3 has 10 amino acids. CDR3 DNA sequence: TGTGCCAGCGGAGTGGATGGCTACACCTTC. This encodes CASGVDGYTF.

This clone is a singleton in its sample. The rearrangement uses TRBV28 and TRBJ1-6; D call uncertain. Germline lookup yields CDR1 MDHEN and CDR2 SYDVKM. V lost 7 bases to trimming and J lost 7 bases, with 17 bases between them. The CDR3 covers 15 residues. CDR3 coding DNA: TGTGCCAGCATCCCTCGTCGGCGCCAGAATTCACCCCTCCACTTT. Protein: CASIPRRRQNSPLHF. Combining the CDR3 with reference TRBV28 and TRBJ1-6 gives the whole variable domain DVKVTQSSRYLVKRTGEKVFLECVQDMDHENMFWYRQDPGLGLRLIYFSYDVKMKEKGDIPEGYSVSREKKERFSLILESASTNQTSMYLCASIPRRRQNSPLHFGNGTRLTVT.

The rearrangement uses TRBV4-1 and TRBJ1-2, with a weak D call TRBD1 (6 bases). In germline, CDR1 is MGHRA, CDR2 YSYEKL. The CDR3 runs to 15 residues. V was pared by 2 bases and J by 0 bases, with 10 bases between. CDR3 residues: CASSQLGHPNYGYTF. CDR3 nucleotides: TGCGCCAGCAGCCAACTGGGACACCCTAACTATGGCTACACCTTC.

The J gene is TRBJ1-1, the V gene TRBV21-1; TRBD1, the D gene given by the table, was not confirmed from the DNA. TRBV21-1 is tagged as a pseudogene. The CDR3 totals 13 residues. The CDR3 spells CASSRQSNTEAFF. DNA of the CDR3: TGTGCCAGCAGCCGACAATCGAACACTGAAGCTTTCTTT.

The gene calls are TRBV15 and TRBJ1-2; D is unclear. Trimming stripped 8 bases from V and 7 bases from J, with 14 bases between. The germline V gene has CDR1 LNHNV and CDR2 YYDKDF (reference sequence). CDR3 length: 12 amino acids. CDR3 sequence reads: CATAVGYIGYTF. In DNA form, the CDR3 reads TGTGCCACCGCCGTGGGGTATATTGGCTACACCTTC. Full variable domain (outside the CDR3, taken from reference TRBV15 and TRBJ1-2): DAMVIQNPRYQVTQFGKPVTLSCSQTLNHNVMYWYQQKSSQAPKLLFHYYDKDFNNEADTPDNFQSRRPNTSFCFLDIRSPGLGDTAMYLCATAVGYIGYTFGSGTRLTVV.

The chain is built from TRBV7-6 and TRBJ2-5; 9 nucleotides match TRBD2. Germline assignment: CDR1 SGHVS and CDR2 FNYEAQ. With 2 bases clipped from V and 2 bases from J, the junction kept 0 bases outside the gene matches. CDR3 length: 14 residues. DNA for the CDR3: TGTGCCAGCAGCTTACTAGCGGGGCAAGAGACCCAGTACTTC. It is translated as CASSLLAGQETQYF.